This TCR beta chain was sequenced for a study of cytomegalovirus exposure and HLA in healthy donors. At the level of the study: One earlier analysis, a look at around 180 million T cells, found around 110 million unique TCR beta sequences. Study results and limitations: A later analysis reportedly identified an Asian-associated ancestry cluster as carrying fewer N-insertions than the approximately 670-donor mean. CMV serostatus was the only recorded immune exposure for donors.

The PCR employed 60 Vbeta primers together with 13 Jbeta primers. Using immunoSEQ multiplex PCR, the repertoire was profiled, and TCRdb retains in-frame clones only, with some absent. The sample lists under 200,000 clones; approximately 79% were seen once. Details on this clone: Its cognate antigen is unknown.

This donor had no CMV serostatus on record. The TCR was taken from a human donor in good health. Input material: PBMCs.

CDR3 nucleotide sequence: TGCAGCGTTCTATGGACAGGGGGCGGGAATGAGCAGTTCTTC. Its translation is CSVLWTGGGNEQFF. The J gene is TRBJ2-1, the V gene TRBV29-1; 11 positions agree with TRBD1. CDR3 length equals 14 residues. V gave up 5 bases and J gave up 7 bases; unmatched junction bases: 7. CDR1 is SQVTM, CDR2 ANQGSEA, per germline.